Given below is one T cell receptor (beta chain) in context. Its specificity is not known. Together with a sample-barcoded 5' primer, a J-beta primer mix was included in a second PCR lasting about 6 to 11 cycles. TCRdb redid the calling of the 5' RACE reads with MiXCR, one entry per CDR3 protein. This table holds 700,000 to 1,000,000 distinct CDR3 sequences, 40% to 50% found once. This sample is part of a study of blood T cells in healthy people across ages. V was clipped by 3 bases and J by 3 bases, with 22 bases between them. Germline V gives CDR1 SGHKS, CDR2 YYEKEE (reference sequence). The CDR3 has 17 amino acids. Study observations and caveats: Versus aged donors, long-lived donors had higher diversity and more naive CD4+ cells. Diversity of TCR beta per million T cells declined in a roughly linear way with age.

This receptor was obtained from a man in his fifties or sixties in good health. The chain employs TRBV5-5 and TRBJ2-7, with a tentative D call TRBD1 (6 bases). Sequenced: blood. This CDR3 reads CASSSTRTGLENYEQYF. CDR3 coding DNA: TGTGCCAGCAGCTCGACGCGAACAGGGTTGGAGAACTACGAGCAGTACTTC.